The 7 T cell receptor beta chains below all came from one sample that was sequenced in a study of cytomegalovirus exposure and HLA in healthy donors (dated by TCRdb to 2016 to 2017). The protocol used for the library was the immunoSEQ multiplex PCR assay. The multiplex PCR relied on a mix of 60 forward primers for TCR Vbeta segments and 13 reverse primers for TCR Jbeta segments. In its TCRdb copy, this immuneACCESS table keeps in-frame sequences only and misses some clones. Where compared with another copy, unresolved V genes explain less than half of these, and the others have no known cause. The sample table records roughly 58,000 clones; roughly 80% of these occur just once. Approximately 3.6% of the sample rests with the top ten. Source material: PBMCs. These receptors all stem from a middle-aged woman in good health and CMV-seronegative.

The rearrangement uses TRBV27 and TRBJ1-2; 11 bases fit TRBD1. Germline CDR1 reads MNHEY; CDR2 reads SMNVEV (reference sequence). The V gene end was trimmed by 2 bases and the J gene end by 4 bases; junction bases not matched to a gene: 9. The CDR3 has 17 residues. CDR3 coding DNA: TGTGCCAGCAGTTTAGAAGGACAGGGGGCCTTTGGCTATGGCTACACCTTC. Protein sequence: CASSLEGQGAFGYGYTF.

This chain uses TRBV7-7 with TRBJ2-1, with TRBD2 identical over 8 bases. V shed 3 bases and J 9 bases; nucleotides not matched to a gene: 4. The CDR3 runs 13 residues. Germline CDR1 and CDR2: SSHAT and FNYEAQ (reference sequence). DNA of the CDR3: TGTGCCAGCAGCTTTCTGGCGGGGGGTGAGCAGTTCTTC. It translates to CASSFLAGGEQFF.

This chain connects TRBV28 to TRBJ2-7; possible D gene TRBD1, 6 bases. This CDR3 region has 15 residues. Germline values: CDR1 MDHEN, CDR2 SYDVKM. Trimming shortened V by 5 bases and J by 0 bases, and 14 bases separated the two germline ends. The CDR3 nucleotides read TGTGCCAGCAGTCAGACAGGTAGTCCCTCCTACGAGCAGTACTTC. Protein sequence: CASSQTGSPSYEQYF.

The chain carries TRBV11-2 and TRBJ2-1; D possibly corresponds to TRBD1 (6 bases). Trimming cost V 0 bases and J 5 bases, with 8 bases left between them. The CDR3 runs to 14 residues. CDR1 and CDR2 (germline): SGHAT, FQNNGV. The CDR3 loop reads CASSLEGAHNEQFF. The CDR3 bases are TGTGCCAGCAGCTTAGAGGGGGCCCACAATGAGCAGTTCTTC.

With regard to this clone: An end of the junction does not agree with germline; a read error may underlie this. The rearrangement uses TRBV5-6 and TRBJ2-7, with unresolved D. The CDR3 loop spans 15 amino acids. Germline V gene lookup returns CDR1 SGHDT and CDR2 YYEEEE. CDR3 amino acids: CAGSFVSTSSYEQYF. The CDR3 nucleotides are TGTGCCGGCAGCTTTGTATCCACGAGCTCCTACGAGCAGTACTTC.

The DNA for the CDR3 is TGTGCCAGCAGTTTGGGCAAAAACTATGGCTACACCTTC. This sequence encodes CASSLGKNYGYTF. The chain is built from TRBV28 and TRBJ1-2; D remains unclear. The CDR3 has 13 residues. Trimming took off 3 bases at V and 2 bases at J, with 7 bases between the two ends. CDR1 is MDHEN, CDR2 SYDVKM, per germline.

V usage is TRBV18 and J usage is TRBJ1-5; no definite D call. The V end lost 3 bases, the J end lost 0 bases, and 9 bases lay between the germline ends. Germline V CDR1 and CDR2: KGHSH, LQKENI. This CDR3 is 15 amino acids long. CDR3 sequence reads: CASSPETYSNQPQHF. DNA for the CDR3: TGTGCCAGCTCACCGGAGACCTATAGCAATCAGCCCCAGCATTTT. Supplemented by reference TRBV18 and TRBJ1-5, the full variable domain reads NAGVMQNPRHLVRRRGQEARLRCSPMKGHSHVYWYRQLPEEGLKFMVYLQKENIIDESGMPKERFSAEFPKEGPSILRIQQVVRGDSAAYFCASSPETYSNQPQHFGDGTRLSIL.